These 28 T cell receptor beta chains share one sample of origin, sequenced in a study of shared clonotypes between healthy human individuals. Measured with immunoSEQ multiplex PCR; TCRdb has only the in-frame clones, and not every one. In the table there are millions of clones, just over 90% of which are singletons. What was sequenced was naive CD4+ T cells sorted from blood. Subset specified: CD45RA+ positively selected. The receptors derive from a young man in good health.

The chain recombines TRBV21-1 with TRBJ2-1; TRBD1 reflects the table's D call only, with no check against the DNA. TRBV21-1 is given as a pseudogene. The CDR3 has 15 residues. Here the CDR3 reads CASDPPRQGGNEQFF. In DNA form, the CDR3 reads TGTGCCAGCGATCCCCCACGACAGGGAGGCAATGAGCAGTTCTTC.

J is TRBJ2-7 and V is TRBV4-3, with D tentatively TRBD2 (5 bases). CDR1 and CDR2 (germline): LGHNA, YSLEER. CDR3 length: 16 residues. V lost 0 bases and J 1 base, leaving 13 bases between the germline ends. CDR3 protein: CASSQEPGSISYEQYF. CDR3 in DNA: TGCGCCAGCAGCCAAGAGCCGGGGAGTATATCCTACGAGCAGTACTTC.

V and J are TRBV19 and TRBJ2-7; D is uncertain. CDR3 size: 12 residues. The V gene lost 5 bases and the J gene lost 7 bases, with 12 bases spanning the gap. CDR1 and CDR2 from the germline V gene are LNHDA and SQIVND (reference sequence). CDR3 bases: TGTGCCAGTAGTTCAGGTGCCCGGGAGCAGTACTTC. The encoded protein is CASSSGAREQYF.

This clone was detected only a few times. The J gene is TRBJ2-7, the V gene TRBV19, with TRBD2 as a possible D gene (6 bases). The CDR3 is made up of 13 amino acids. Germline V gene sequence: CDR1 LNHDA, CDR2 SQIVND (reference sequence). Here the CDR3 DNA reads TGTGCTACCGCGATGGGGCGGGGTGCCGAGCAGTACTTC. The encoded protein is CATAMGRGAEQYF.

The rearrangement links TRBV5-1 to TRBJ2-2; a weak D match, TRBD2 (6 bases). Germline CDR1 SGHRS, CDR2 YFSETQ. This CDR3 has 18 amino acids. V was pared by 4 bases and J by 0 bases, with 19 bases between. The CDR3 DNA sequence: TGCGCCAGCAGCAAGGAGGGCAGGGCCCTAGCGAACACCGGGGAGCTGTTTTTT. As protein: CASSKEGRALANTGELFF.

The V and J genes are TRBV6-5 and TRBJ1-2, with D maybe TRBD1 (5 bases). CDR1 is MNHEY and CDR2 is SVGAGI in the germline V gene. The CDR3 contains 16 residues. Trimming left V 0 bases short and J 6 bases short, with 17 bases between. The CDR3 DNA follows: TGTGCCAGCAGTTACTCGATATGGGGCGGACCCGATGGCTACACCTTC. Translation gives CASSYSIWGGPDGYTF.

The chain couples TRBV18 to TRBJ1-4; TRBD1 is a possible D gene (6 bases). V was shortened by 3 bases and J by 6 bases, with 14 bases between the two germline ends. This CDR3 region has 15 residues. Germline V gene data show CDR1 as KGHSH and CDR2 as LQKENI. CDR3 sequence: CASSPSGHGDEKLFF. CDR3 bases: TGTGCCAGCTCACCGTCGGGACACGGCGATGAAAAACTGTTTTTT.

The sample holds one count of this clone. Compared with germline, one end of the junction differs, possibly owing to a read error. CDR3 in DNA: TGTGCCATCGGTGACAGCACTAATGAAAAACTGTTTTTT. It specifies CAIGDSTNEKLFF. The chain is built from TRBV10-3 and TRBJ1-4; tentatively, D is TRBD1 (5 bases). This CDR3 is built from 13 residues. Looked up from germline, CDR1 is ENHRY and CDR2 is SYGVKD.

The gene calls are TRBV10-3 and TRBJ2-3, with D unresolved. The ends were cut back, 6 bases at V and 3 bases at J, with 7 bases in the middle. Germline CDR1 reads ENHRY; CDR2 reads SYGVKD. The CDR3 loop spans 12 amino acids. The CDR3 DNA reads as TGTGCCATCAGGGGCAGAACAGATACGCAGTATTTT. This gives the protein CAIRGRTDTQYF.

The rearrangement uses TRBV9 and TRBJ2-1; perhaps TRBD2 as D (6 bases). CDR3 length: 16 residues. The V gene's germline CDR1 is SGDLS and CDR2 YYNGEE. Trimming stripped 4 bases from V and 0 bases from J, with 14 bases between. The CDR3: CASSPLVAVSYNEQFF. In DNA, the CDR3 is TGTGCCAGCAGCCCCTTGGTAGCGGTCTCCTACAATGAGCAGTTCTTC.

CDR3 sequence (DNA): TGCGCCAGCAGGGTCGGGGGACAGAATCAGCCCCAGCATTTT. This translates into CASRVGGQNQPQHF. The chain employs TRBV10-2 and TRBJ1-5; 7 bases are a match to TRBD1. This CDR3 is built from 14 residues. V lost 6 bases to trimming and J lost 4 bases; unmatched junction nucleotides: 6. CDR1 is WSHSY and CDR2 is SAAADI in the germline V gene.

This sequence joins TRBV10-3 and TRBJ2-3; D might be TRBD1 (5 bases). V was cut by 0 bases and J by 1 base, with 17 bases left in between. Germline CDR1 is ENHRY and CDR2 is SYGVKD. The CDR3 is made up of 18 amino acids. The CDR3 DNA sequence: TGTGCCATCAGTGAGTCGCCGTCCCCCAGGGTGGGCACAGATACGCAGTATTTT. This translates into CAISESPSPRVGTDTQYF.

The chain links TRBV10-3 to TRBJ1-2, with D possibly TRBD1 on 6 matching bases. Germline CDR1 reads ENHRY; CDR2 reads SYGVKD. The CDR3 has 14 amino acids. The V end was cut by 0 bases, the J end by 8 bases, with 13 bases between. CDR3 nucleotide sequence: TGTGCCATCAGTGAGTCGAACAGGGTGGAAGGCTACACCTTC. Its protein is CAISESNRVEGYTF.

The V call is TRBV9, the J call TRBJ2-7, with 8 bases fitting TRBD2. V was pared by 0 bases and J by 2 bases, with 4 bases of the junction left unmatched. CDR1 is SGDLS, CDR2 YYNGEE, per germline. CDR3 length equals 15 residues. The CDR3 region has the DNA TGTGCCAGCAGCGTAGCGGGGGGGACCCCCTACGAGCAGTACTTC. Protein sequence: CASSVAGGTPYEQYF.

The rearrangement uses TRBV6-5 and TRBJ2-7; 11 nucleotides agree with TRBD1. CDR1 and CDR2 (germline): MNHEY, SVGAGI. There are 15 residues in the CDR3. V gave up 6 bases and J gave up 2 bases; unmatched junction bases: 6. In DNA, the CDR3 is TGTGCCAGCAGACAGGGACAGGGGGTTACCTACGAGCAGTACTTC. Its protein product is CASRQGQGVTYEQYF.

V gene TRBV4-3 combines with J gene TRBJ1-1; D gene uncertain. The length of the CDR3 is 15 residues. The germline CDR1 and CDR2 sequences are LGHNA and YSLEER. V was clipped by 1 base and J by 2 bases, with 11 bases between them. The CDR3 here is CASSQGLERNTEAFF. The CDR3 DNA follows: TGCGCCAGCAGCCAAGGTCTGGAGCGCAACACTGAAGCTTTCTTT.

To note about this clone: This CDR3 is also generated by other DNA sequences in the sample. The gene calls are TRBV6-1 and TRBJ1-5, with 8 bases lining up with TRBD1. Germline assignment: CDR1 MNHNS and CDR2 SASEGT. The J segment lost 4 bases and the V segment lost 3 bases, leaving 2 bases of the junction unmatched. This CDR3 is 14 amino acids long. CDR3 amino acids: CASSERQGNQPQHF. DNA of the CDR3: TGTGCCAGCAGTGAGAGACAGGGGAATCAGCCCCAGCATTTT.

V gene TRBV30 combines with J gene TRBJ1-5; D perhaps matches TRBD1 (5 bases). Looked up from germline, CDR1 is GTSNPN and CDR2 is SVGIG (reference sequence). V gave up 7 bases and J gave up 7 bases, with 14 bases separating them. CDR3 length equals 12 residues. The CDR3 sequence is CASSGVGQPQHF. CDR3 nucleotide sequence: TGTGCCTCGTCGGGGGTGGGCCAGCCCCAGCATTTT.

The genes are TRBV11-2 and TRBJ1-6; TRBD1 matches 8 bases. V lost 4 bases and J lost 4; bases outside the gene matches: 9. CDR1 SGHAT and CDR2 FQNNGV come from the germline V gene. The CDR3 runs 17 residues. The CDR3 DNA sequence: TGTGCCAGCAGCTGGGTTACAGGGGGGGAATATAATTCACCCCTCCACTTT. Translation gives CASSWVTGGEYNSPLHF.

This clone was picked up one time. The gene calls are TRBV7-9 and TRBJ2-1; D not resolved. V lost 2 bases and J 0 bases, leaving 2 bases between the germline ends. The CDR3 is 13 amino acids. The germline V gene encodes CDR1 SEHNR and CDR2 FQNEAQ (reference sequence). The CDR3 spells CASSLFSYNEQFF. DNA of the CDR3: TGTGCCAGCAGCTTATTCTCCTACAATGAGCAGTTCTTC. The whole variable domain, filled in from reference TRBV7-9 and TRBJ2-1, reads DTGVSQNPRHKITKRGQNVTFRCDPISEHNRLYWYRQTLGQGPEFLTYFQNEAQLEKSRLLSDRFSAERPKGSFSTLEIQRTEQGDSAMYLCASSLFSYNEQFFGPGTRLTVL.

The chain employs TRBV7-2 and TRBJ2-5; 9 bases are shared with TRBD2. Germline values: CDR1 SGHTA, CDR2 FQGNSA. The CDR3 spans 15 residues. Trimming cost V 6 bases and J 4 bases; bases outside gene matches: 9. The CDR3 DNA reads as TGTGCCAGCAGTCTCGAGGCGGGAGGGGTAGAGACCCAGTACTTC. As protein: CASSLEAGGVETQYF. The whole variable domain, remainder taken from reference TRBV7-2 and TRBJ2-5, is GAGVSQSPSNKVTEKGKDVELRCDPISGHTALYWYRQSLGQGLEFLIYFQGNSAPDKSGLPSDRFSAERTGGSVSTLTIQRTQQEDSAVYLCASSLEAGGVETQYFGPGTRLLVL.

The chain carries TRBV19 and TRBJ2-6; D is tentatively TRBD1 or TRBD2 (5 bases each). Trimming left V 5 bases short and J 0 bases short, with 8 bases between. The V gene's germline CDR1 is LNHDA and CDR2 SQIVND (reference sequence). The CDR3 is made up of 15 amino acids. The CDR3 protein is CASSWGTSGANVLTF. Written as DNA, the CDR3 is TGTGCCAGTAGTTGGGGGACCTCTGGGGCCAACGTCCTGACTTTC.

This sequence joins TRBV18 and TRBJ2-5; D remains unclear. The germline V gene has CDR1 KGHSH and CDR2 LQKENI. V shed 0 bases and J shed 4 bases, with 9 bases lying between them. The CDR3 has 14 residues. Written as DNA, the CDR3 is TGTGCCAGCTCACCACCGTCGATTGGAGAGACCCAGTACTTC. This codes for CASSPPSIGETQYF.

The V and J genes are TRBV6-6 and TRBJ1-3; D may be TRBD1 (5 bases). Trimming took 8 bases from V and 4 from J, leaving 12 bases between them. The CDR3 consists of 13 residues. Per germline, CDR1 MNHNY and CDR2 SVGAGI (reference sequence). CDR3 nucleotide sequence: TGTGCCAGCTGCATGGGGGTCGGAAACACCATATATTTT. Translating gives CASCMGVGNTIYF.

The rearrangement uses TRBV9 and TRBJ2-1, with TRBD2 identical over 8 bases. The CDR3 is made up of 16 amino acids. CDR1 and CDR2 (germline): SGDLS, YYNGEE. Trimming cost V 4 bases and J 13 bases; bases outside gene matches: 19. The CDR3 DNA reads as TGTGCCAGCAGCCCCAGGGACCGAGTAAGCGGGAGTTTTCAGTTCTTC. Its translation: CASSPRDRVSGSFQFF.

This chain joins TRBV19 and TRBJ2-1, with 7 bases lining up with TRBD1. The CDR3 is 15 amino acids. V lost 9 bases to trimming and J lost 4 bases; unmatched junction nucleotides: 12. Germline CDR1 and CDR2: LNHDA and SQIVND (reference sequence). The CDR3 loop is CASHQGGPGYNEQFF. The CDR3 DNA is TGTGCCAGCCACCAAGGGGGCCCAGGTTACAATGAGCAGTTCTTC.

The V and J genes are TRBV5-4 and TRBJ1-2, with TRBD1 matching over 10 bases. The J segment lost 5 bases and the V segment lost 3 bases, leaving 10 bases of the junction unmatched. There are 16 residues in the CDR3. Germline V gene sequence: CDR1 SGHNT, CDR2 YYREEE (reference sequence). CDR3: CASSSGQGETLYGYTF. The CDR3 DNA reads as TGTGCCAGCAGCTCTGGACAGGGGGAGACCTTGTATGGCTACACCTTC.

In this sample, this clone turned up once. The rearrangement links TRBV5-5 to TRBJ1-6; no clear D gene. The CDR3 totals 15 residues. The V gene lost 4 bases and the J gene lost 10 bases, with 18 bases spanning the gap. From germline, CDR1 is SGHKS and CDR2 YYEKEE (reference sequence). In DNA, the CDR3 is TGTGCCAGCAGCCTGGACCCTCGGAATTTGTCACCCCTCCACTTT. Amino acids: CASSLDPRNLSPLHF.